These 30 T cell receptor beta chains were all obtained from the same sample, sequenced in a study of blood T cell repertoires in COVID-19. Only in-frame clones appear in the TCRdb table, and some are missing; sequencing was by immunoSEQ multiplex PCR. The sample records around 300,000 clones, approximately 89% being singletons. Sequencing was carried out using peripheral blood. The receptors here all came from a woman aged 30 to 39 with COVID-19, enrolled during active disease.

The V gene is TRBV2, the J gene TRBJ1-5, with D perhaps matching TRBD1 (5 bases). Germline V CDR1 and CDR2: SNHLY, FYNNEI. The germline V and J ends were trimmed by 5 bases and 6 bases, with 14 bases remaining between them. The CDR3 has 14 residues. For the CDR3, the DNA is TGTGCCAGCAGTCCACAGGAGGAGGGTCAGCCCCAGCATTTT. Protein product: CASSPQEEGQPQHF.

The V gene is TRBV5-1, the J gene TRBJ2-3; unclear D gene. From germline, CDR1 is SGHRS and CDR2 YFSETQ. V was clipped by 4 bases and J by 2 bases, with 8 bases between them. The CDR3 runs to 13 residues. The CDR3 is CASSHYNTDTQYF. DNA of the CDR3: TGCGCCAGCAGCCACTACAACACAGATACGCAGTATTTT.

The chain recombines TRBV5-6 with TRBJ1-1, with D uncertain. CDR1 SGHDT and CDR2 YYEEEE come from the germline V gene. The CDR3 is made up of 15 amino acids. V lost 0 bases and J lost 0, with 9 bases in between. The CDR3 region has the DNA TGTGCCAGCAGCTTGGCAGGTAACATGAACACTGAAGCTTTCTTT. The encoded protein is CASSLAGNMNTEAFF.

The CDR3 region is CASSPSPENEQFF. CDR3 DNA sequence: TGCGCCAGCAGCCCCTCACCGGAGAATGAGCAGTTCTTC. The chain links TRBV5-1 to TRBJ2-1; the D is unclear. The V gene lost 4 bases and the J gene lost 7 bases, with 12 bases spanning the gap. CDR3 length equals 13 residues. Germline V gene data show CDR1 as SGHRS and CDR2 as YFSETQ.

The rearrangement links TRBV28 to TRBJ1-2, with 7 bases that match TRBD1. CDR1 MDHEN and CDR2 SYDVKM come from the germline V gene. CDR3 length: 14 residues. The J segment lost 2 bases and the V segment lost 7 bases, leaving 7 bases of the junction unmatched. CDR3 nucleotide sequence: TGTGCCAGCAACAAAGGGGGCTTAAACTATGGCTACACCTTC. Amino acids: CASNKGGLNYGYTF.

The genes are TRBV5-4 and TRBJ1-1, with 7 bases aligning to TRBD1. The ends lost 4 bases at V and 1 base at J; junction bases unmatched: 4. The CDR3 is 14 amino acids. The germline CDR1 and CDR2 sequences are SGHNT and YYREEE (reference sequence). The CDR3, as DNA: TGTGCCAGCAGCATGGACAGGAGGAACACTGAAGCTTTCTTT. Its protein is CASSMDRRNTEAFF.

This clone was counted once. CDR3 sequence: CATSEVQGARAGELFF. The CDR3 coding sequence is TGTGCCACCAGTGAAGTACAGGGGGCGCGCGCCGGGGAGCTGTTTTTT. The genes are TRBV24-1 and TRBJ2-2; 9 nucleotides line up with TRBD1. V was pared by 4 bases and J by 6 bases, with 8 bases of the junction left unmatched. This CDR3 is built from 16 residues. CDR1 is KGHDR and CDR2 is SFDVKD in the germline V gene.

This clone was seen a handful of times. The V gene is TRBV4-1, the J gene TRBJ1-3; possibly TRBD1 for D (6 bases). CDR1 is MGHRA, CDR2 YSYEKL, per germline. This CDR3 comprises 17 residues. Trimming removed 4 bases at V and 0 bases at J, with 16 bases between. The CDR3 bases are TGCGCCAGCAGCCGCCAGGGGCCACAGTCCTCTGGAAACACCATATATTTT. As protein: CASSRQGPQSSGNTIYF.

This chain uses TRBV3-1 (or the pseudogene TRBV3-2) with TRBJ2-3; maybe TRBD2 (5 bases). CDR3 length: 14 residues. The V gene lost 6 bases and the J gene lost 8 bases, with 18 bases spanning the gap. Per the germline V gene, CDR1 is LGHDT and CDR2 is YNNKEL (reference sequence). CDR3 sequence reads: CASRTRGNPSTQYF. The CDR3 DNA is TGTGCCAGCAGGACTCGGGGTAACCCAAGTACGCAGTATTTT.

The rearrangement joins TRBV2 to TRBJ2-2; D is possibly TRBD1 (5 bases). This CDR3 contains 14 residues. Germline V CDR1 and CDR2: SNHLY, FYNNEI. Trimming left V 4 bases short and J 6 bases short, with 12 bases between. The CDR3 sequence is CASSGARVAGELFF. DNA for the CDR3: TGTGCCAGCAGTGGGGCCAGGGTAGCCGGGGAGCTGTTTTTT.

This chain uses TRBV18 with TRBJ1-6; no clear D. V lost 6 bases and J lost 4, with 16 bases in between. This CDR3 is 16 amino acids long. The germline CDR1 and CDR2 sequences are KGHSH and LQKENI. This chain's CDR3 is CASSPKETVYNSPLHF. The CDR3 nucleotides read TGTGCCAGCTCGCCCAAGGAGACGGTTTATAATTCACCCCTCCACTTT.

The chain carries TRBV3-1 (or the pseudogene TRBV3-2) and TRBJ2-5; TRBD1 aligns across 8 bases. V lost 2 bases to trimming and J lost 5 bases; unmatched junction nucleotides: 4. CDR1 LGHDT and CDR2 YNNKEL come from the germline V gene (reference sequence). The CDR3 is made up of 14 amino acids. CDR3 residues: CASSQTGGVETQYF. In nucleotides, the CDR3 is TGTGCCAGCAGCCAAACAGGGGGTGTGGAGACCCAGTACTTC.

The V gene is TRBV5-4, the J gene TRBJ2-5, with 9 positions matching TRBD2. Germline lookup yields CDR1 SGHNT and CDR2 YYREEE (reference sequence). The CDR3 length is 15 residues. The V gene end was trimmed by 7 bases and the J gene end by 1 base; junction bases not matched to a gene: 8. The DNA of the CDR3 is TGTGCCAGCTGGCGGGGGGGTCGTCCCCAAGAGACCCAGTACTTC. Its protein is CASWRGGRPQETQYF.

This clone was seen just once. The V call is TRBV19, the J call TRBJ2-1; 7 bases agree with TRBD2. J gave up 7 bases and V 1 base, and 7 bases lay outside the gene matches. The length of the CDR3 is 15 residues. Germline lookup yields CDR1 LNHDA and CDR2 SQIVND (reference sequence). The CDR3, as DNA: TGTGCCAGTAGTATAGTGGCGGGGGTCACAAATGAGCAGTTCTTC. Residues: CASSIVAGVTNEQFF.

The rearrangement links TRBV4-1 to TRBJ2-2, with D possibly being TRBD1 (6 bases). Germline CDR1 is MGHRA and CDR2 is YSYEKL. Trimming removed 3 bases from V and 0 bases from J, with 11 bases in between. This CDR3 is 16 amino acids long. This CDR3 is CASSHVGAANTGELFF. The CDR3 nucleotides read TGCGCCAGCAGCCATGTGGGGGCCGCGAACACCGGGGAGCTGTTTTTT.

The rearrangement links TRBV6-1 to TRBJ1-5; D call uncertain. V lost 3 bases, J lost 9 bases, and 15 bases lay in between. Germline V gene lookup returns CDR1 MNHNS and CDR2 SASEGT. This CDR3 has 14 amino acids. CDR3 nucleotides: TGTGCCAGCAGTGAGAGGAGAAATCAACCGCCCCAGCATTTT. It is translated as CASSERRNQPPQHF.

This sequence joins TRBV5-4 and TRBJ2-1; D uncertain. Germline assignment: CDR1 SGHNT and CDR2 YYREEE (reference sequence). Trimming took 0 bases from V and 5 from J, leaving 6 bases between them. This CDR3 spans 13 amino acids. The CDR3: CASSLELNNEQFF. DNA of the CDR3: TGTGCCAGCAGCTTGGAACTTAACAATGAGCAGTTCTTC.

The chain carries TRBV19 and TRBJ1-5, with D maybe TRBD1 (5 bases). V shed 6 bases and J shed 4 bases, with 10 bases lying between them. Germline-derived CDR1 and CDR2 are LNHDA and SQIVND (reference sequence). This CDR3 region has 13 residues. CDR3: CASRAGFNQPQHF. In DNA form, the CDR3 reads TGTGCCAGTAGGGCAGGGTTTAATCAGCCCCAGCATTTT.

This chain uses TRBV18 with TRBJ1-1; 8 positions agree with TRBD1. The CDR3 is 15 amino acids. V gave up 3 bases and J gave up 2 bases; unmatched junction bases: 5. Germline loops: CDR1 KGHSH, CDR2 LQKENI. This CDR3 is CASSPLTGDNTEAFF. In nucleotides, the CDR3 is TGTGCCAGCTCACCTTTGACAGGGGATAACACTGAAGCTTTCTTT.

This clone came up once. The chain is built from TRBV11-2 and TRBJ1-1; D is unclear. CDR1 SGHAT and CDR2 FQNNGV come from the germline V gene. This CDR3 comprises 15 residues. V lost 0 bases, J lost 5 bases, and 13 bases lay in between. CDR3 amino acids: CASSLDQSVGTEAFF. In DNA form, the CDR3 reads TGTGCCAGCAGCTTAGATCAGTCCGTCGGGACTGAAGCTTTCTTT.

The gene calls are TRBV12-5 and TRBJ1-2; the match to TRBD1 covers 8 bases. The CDR3 length is 15 residues. Per the germline V gene, CDR1 is LGHNT and CDR2 is FRNRAP. V lost 0 bases and J lost 4; bases outside the gene matches: 4. The CDR3 nucleotides are TGTGCTAGTGGTTTGGTTAGCGACAGGGGCTATGGCTACACCTTC. Amino acids: CASGLVSDRGYGYTF.

The rearrangement uses TRBV6-5 and TRBJ2-4; D might be TRBD1 (7 bases). The CDR3 covers 15 residues. The V gene's germline CDR1 is MNHEY and CDR2 SVGAGI. Trimming took off 1 base at V and 4 bases at J, with 11 bases between the two ends. CDR3 DNA sequence: TGTGCCAGCAGTTACTGGACAGGAGGGAAAAACATTCAGTACTTC. It is translated as CASSYWTGGKNIQYF.

The chain combines TRBV6-5 with TRBJ2-1, with TRBD2 identical over 8 bases. The CDR3 is made up of 14 amino acids. Germline-derived CDR1 and CDR2 are MNHEY and SVGAGI. The ends lost 7 bases at V and 6 bases at J; junction bases unmatched: 8. Here the CDR3 reads CASTASGGFNEQFF. The CDR3 nucleotides are TGTGCCAGCACTGCCAGCGGGGGTTTCAATGAGCAGTTCTTC.

The V call is TRBV7-9, the J call TRBJ1-5; D possibly corresponds to TRBD1 (6 bases). V was clipped by 5 bases and J by 0 bases, with 8 bases between them. Germline V gene sequence: CDR1 SEHNR, CDR2 FQNEAQ (reference sequence). The CDR3 is 14 residues long. The CDR3 nucleotides are TGTGCCAGCAGCCGGACAGCTAGCAATCAGCCCCAGCATTTT. Protein product: CASSRTASNQPQHF.

The chain employs TRBV10-3 and TRBJ2-3; 9 bases agree with TRBD1. This CDR3 contains 17 residues. V was pared by 6 bases and J by 0 bases, with 10 bases of the junction left unmatched. The V gene's germline CDR1 is ENHRY and CDR2 SYGVKD. The CDR3 nucleotides are TGTGCCATCAGGTCGGGGGGACAGGGTCTTAGCACAGATACGCAGTATTTT. This codes for CAIRSGGQGLSTDTQYF.

Concerning this clone itself: Other DNA sequences in this specimen translate into the identical CDR3. J is TRBJ1-6 and V is TRBV4-1; maybe TRBD1 (6 bases). Trimming cost V 0 bases and J 9 bases, with 6 bases left between them. Germline CDR1 MGHRA, CDR2 YSYEKL. The length of the CDR3 is 13 residues. This CDR3 reads CASSQDRGSPLHF. The CDR3 DNA follows: TGCGCCAGCAGCCAAGACAGGGGTTCACCCCTCCACTTT.

This chain joins TRBV7-9 and TRBJ1-4, with 9 positions matching TRBD1. CDR3 size: 18 residues. The germline CDR1 and CDR2 sequences are SEHNR and FQNEAQ (reference sequence). V shed 4 bases and J 0 bases; nucleotides not matched to a gene: 9. The CDR3 here is CASSSVGTGQATNEKLFF. DNA of the CDR3: TGTGCCAGCAGCTCAGTCGGGACAGGGCAAGCAACTAATGAAAAACTGTTTTTT.

The rearrangement uses TRBV28 and TRBJ1-4; D is undetermined. Germline V gene sequence: CDR1 MDHEN, CDR2 SYDVKM. The germline V and J ends were trimmed by 6 bases and 8 bases, with 16 bases remaining between them. CDR3 size: 14 residues. DNA for the CDR3: TGTGCCAGCAGCTCTCTACGGGGAGGGGAAAAACTGTTTTTT. It specifies CASSSLRGGEKLFF.

The CDR3 spells CASSQTGANYNSPLHF. CDR3 sequence (DNA): TGTGCCAGCAGCCAAACAGGGGCGAACTATAATTCACCCCTCCACTTT. The chain combines TRBV3-1 (or the pseudogene TRBV3-2) with TRBJ1-6; TRBD1 matches 7 bases. The junction had 4 bases not matched to a gene; V was cut back by 2 bases and J by 3 bases. The CDR3 is 16 residues long. Per the germline V gene, CDR1 is LGHDT and CDR2 is YNNKEL (reference sequence).

The rearrangement links TRBV7-2 to TRBJ1-3; D remains unclear. Trimming removed 1 base from V and 0 bases from J, with 10 bases in between. The CDR3 totals 16 residues. Germline loops: CDR1 SGHTA, CDR2 FQGNSA. The CDR3, as DNA: TGTGCCAGCAGCTTAGGACCGGCGGGCTCTGGAAACACCATATATTTT. This gives the protein CASSLGPAGSGNTIYF.